These 13 T cell receptor beta chains were all obtained from the same sample, sequenced in a study of blood T cell dynamics during melanoma immunotherapy (dated by TCRdb to 2020 to 2022). What this sample's time point label stands for: pre-treatment baseline. Receptor libraries were prepared by the immunoSEQ multiplex PCR assay. Not all clones reach the TCRdb copy of this immuneACCESS table, which keeps in-frame sequences only. Checked studies attribute under half of the gap to unresolved V genes and leave the rest unexplained. For this sample the table gives approximately 9,700 clones, of which 88% were detected only once. The ten most abundant clones make up around 10% of the sample. The sample was blood, taken from a patient treated with checkpoint blockade. The receptors shown here come from a human donor with melanoma.

In its sample, this clone was seen a few times. The chain carries TRBV4-2 and TRBJ2-4; either TRBD1 or TRBD2 may fit D (5 bases each). Germline loops: CDR1 LGHNA, CDR2 YNFKEQ. The CDR3 is made up of 16 amino acids. V lost 1 base and J lost 3, with 13 bases in between. This CDR3 is CASSQGGDHGKNIQYF. The CDR3 bases are TGTGCCAGCAGCCAAGGAGGGGATCACGGCAAAAACATTCAGTACTTC.

This clone is deemed large. CDR3 sequence (DNA): TGTGCCAGCAGCTTGGTTCTAGCGGGAGGATTCAATGAGCAGTTCTTC. As protein: CASSLVLAGGFNEQFF. This rearrangement joins TRBV5-6 to TRBJ2-1, with 11 bases fitting TRBD2. This CDR3 has 16 residues. From germline, CDR1 is SGHDT and CDR2 YYEEEE. After removal of 0 bases from V and 6 bases from J, the junction contained 5 bases not matched to a gene.

This clone was seen more than once but under ten times. The chain combines TRBV2 with TRBJ1-5, with D tentatively TRBD1 (5 bases). CDR1 is SNHLY and CDR2 is FYNNEI in the germline V gene. The CDR3 extends over 13 amino acids. Trimming took 6 bases from V and 5 from J, leaving 11 bases between them. The CDR3 nucleotides read TGTGCCAGCAGGGTTTTGACAGATCAGCCCCAGCATTTT. Amino acids: CASRVLTDQPQHF.

V and J are TRBV6-6 and TRBJ2-7, with D perhaps TRBD1 (6 bases). Trimming shortened V by 2 bases and J by 3 bases, and 14 bases separated the two germline ends. This CDR3 is built from 15 residues. Germline-derived CDR1 and CDR2 are MNHNY and SVGAGI (reference sequence). The CDR3 is CASSYTTGHLYEQYF. In nucleotides, the CDR3 is TGTGCCAGCAGTTACACCACGGGACACCTCTACGAGCAGTACTTC.

As concerns this clone: Mismatch with germline at one junction end may stem from a read error. The rearrangement links TRBV19 to TRBJ1-1; no clear D gene. CDR1 LNHDA and CDR2 SQIVND come from the germline V gene (reference sequence). This CDR3 comprises 13 residues. The CDR3 coding sequence is TGTGCCAGTAGTTTAGATCGTAACACTGAAGCTTTCTTT. Protein sequence: CASSLDRNTEAFF.

The rearrangement links TRBV27 to TRBJ1-4; tentative D call: TRBD1 (6 bases). The V end was cut by 5 bases, the J end by 11 bases, with 15 bases between. This CDR3 region has 13 residues. Germline V gene data show CDR1 as MNHEY and CDR2 as SMNVEV (reference sequence). The CDR3 protein is CASSPPTGYKLFF. CDR3 nucleotides: TGTGCCAGCAGTCCTCCAACAGGGTACAAACTGTTTTTT.

The chain combines TRBV5-1 with TRBJ1-3, with 10 positions matching TRBD1. V trimming: 1 base; J trimming: 2 bases; junction bases outside the gene matches: 3. The germline V gene encodes CDR1 SGHRS and CDR2 YFSETQ. The CDR3 contains 16 residues. CDR3 residues: CASSLPGTGAGNTIYF. CDR3 nucleotide sequence: TGCGCCAGCAGCTTGCCTGGGACAGGGGCTGGAAACACCATATATTTT.

This clone was counted a few times. As DNA, the CDR3 is TGTGCCAGTAGTTTCGCGGGCAATCAGCCCCAGCATTTT. Its protein is CASSFAGNQPQHF. J is TRBJ1-5 and V is TRBV19; D is unresolved. Looked up from germline, CDR1 is LNHDA and CDR2 is SQIVND (reference sequence). The V gene lost 5 bases and the J gene lost 2 bases, with 7 bases spanning the gap. The CDR3 contains 13 residues.

The J gene is TRBJ1-2, the V gene TRBV5-4; no clear D. The V end lost 4 bases, the J end lost 0 bases, and 10 bases lay between the germline ends. The CDR3 contains 14 residues. Germline V gives CDR1 SGHNT, CDR2 YYREEE (reference sequence). In DNA, the CDR3 is TGTGCCAGCAGCCCCCCAGCGACTAACTATGGCTACACCTTC. Translation: CASSPPATNYGYTF.

The CDR3 DNA reads as TGTGCCAGCAGCTTAGTAGCCTCCTACGAGCAGTACTTC. Amino acids: CASSLVASYEQYF. The chain recombines TRBV7-2 with TRBJ2-7; D not resolved. V was trimmed by 1 base and J by 0 bases, leaving 4 bases between them. CDR1 is SGHTA, CDR2 FQGNSA, per germline. The CDR3 is 13 amino acids.

The rearrangement links TRBV11-2 to TRBJ1-1; D is perhaps TRBD1 (6 bases). Trimming left V 0 bases short and J 5 bases short, with 16 bases between. This CDR3 region has 16 residues. Germline loops: CDR1 SGHAT, CDR2 FQNNGV. The CDR3 protein is CASSLDLAGARTEAFF. The CDR3 region has the DNA TGTGCCAGCAGCTTAGATCTTGCAGGGGCGAGGACTGAAGCTTTCTTT. Full variable domain (missing parts from reference TRBV11-2 and TRBJ1-1): EAGVAQSPRYKIIEKRQSVAFWCNPISGHATLYWYQQILGQGPKLLIQFQNNGVVDDSQLPKDRFSAERLKGVDSTLKIQPAKLEDSAVYLCASSLDLAGARTEAFFGQGTRLTVV.

This chain links TRBV2 with TRBJ2-7; D possibly corresponds to TRBD1 (5 bases). The V end lost 4 bases, the J end lost 6 bases, and 10 bases lay between the germline ends. CDR1 is SNHLY and CDR2 is FYNNEI in the germline V gene. The CDR3 consists of 12 residues. As DNA, the CDR3 is TGTGCCAGCAGTGTGGGGCACCGCGAGCAGTACTTC. Its translation: CASSVGHREQYF.

The chain carries TRBV11-3 and TRBJ2-7; TRBD1 matches 7 bases. CDR1 and CDR2 (germline): SGHNT, YENEEA. V was pared by 5 bases and J by 2 bases, with 6 bases of the junction left unmatched. The length of the CDR3 is 14 residues. The CDR3 loop is CASSPPDRPYEQYF. For the CDR3, the DNA is TGTGCCAGCAGCCCGCCGGACAGGCCCTACGAGCAGTACTTC.